This TCR beta chain was identified in a study of monozygotic twins with inflammatory bowel disease. TCRdb reanalyzed the 5' RACE reads and collapses them to one entry per CDR3 protein, without DNA. This listing includes 110,000 to 150,000 distinct CDR3 sequences. Study-wide results and limits: Especially with disease activity, IBD patients shared fewer clonotypes with others than healthy twins did. Repertoire similarity did not differ between concordant and discordant twins, perhaps due to limited power.

This CDR3 spans 15 amino acids. Germline lookup yields CDR1 SGHRS and CDR2 YFSETQ. Notes on this clonotype: The antigen is undetermined.

The specimen sequenced was blood. This rearrangement joins TRBV5-1 to TRBJ2-2; TCRdb's D call of TRBD1 is untestable without DNA. This TCR was sampled from a human donor with ulcerative colitis or Crohn's disease, or a healthy co-twin of an affected twin (not recorded which). The CDR3 sequence is CASSRDRGNTGELFF.